What follows are 16 T cell receptor beta chains derived from one specimen sequenced in a study of PD-1 blockade in classical Hodgkin lymphoma. Repertoires were generated with immunoSEQ multiplex PCR, while TCRdb's copy carries only in-frame clones and drops some. The table includes 29,000 or so clones, about two thirds detected once. Brentuximab vedotin exposure varied, and every patient relapsed after autologous stem cell transplantation. This sample comprised peripheral blood mononuclear cells (PBMCs), obtained before the second cycle of nivolumab. The receptor set was obtained from a human donor with classical Hodgkin lymphoma.

The chain combines TRBV28 with TRBJ2-3; D is uncertain. The CDR3 length is 12 residues. Trimming left V 1 base short and J 6 bases short, with 5 bases between. Germline V CDR1 and CDR2: MDHEN, SYDVKM. The CDR3 DNA reads TGTGCCAGCAGTTTATTTCCGGATACGCAGTATTTT. Translating it yields CASSLFPDTQYF.

J is TRBJ1-5 and V is TRBV10-2; D remains ambiguous. Germline V gene lookup returns CDR1 WSHSY and CDR2 SAAADI. This CDR3 is built from 15 residues. Trimming took off 0 bases at V and 7 bases at J, with 13 bases between the two ends. CDR3 region: CASSESLVGRQPQHF. The CDR3 DNA sequence: TGCGCCAGCAGTGAGTCTCTGGTAGGGAGGCAGCCCCAGCATTTT.

This clone was found a few times. Other DNA sequences in this specimen translate into the identical CDR3. The rearrangement joins TRBV28 to TRBJ1-4; 8 bases agree with TRBD1. Looked up from germline, CDR1 is MDHEN and CDR2 is SYDVKM. The J segment lost 8 bases and the V segment lost 2 bases, leaving 4 bases of the junction unmatched. The CDR3 is 14 amino acids. The CDR3 reads CASSLDRGREKLFF. In DNA, the CDR3 is TGTGCCAGCAGTTTAGACAGGGGAAGAGAAAAACTGTTTTTT.

This clone is medium-sized in the sample. V and J are TRBV18 and TRBJ1-2, with TRBD1 as a possible D gene (6 bases). The V and J ends lost 2 bases and 8 bases respectively, with 18 bases between them. Germline CDR1 KGHSH, CDR2 LQKENI. The CDR3 is made up of 15 amino acids. CDR3 in DNA: TGTGCCAGCTCACCAGTGATTGGGGGCCGTTTCGGCTACACCTTC. This gives the protein CASSPVIGGRFGYTF. Looking up the rest from reference TRBV18 and TRBJ1-2 gives the full variable domain: NAGVMQNPRHLVRRRGQEARLRCSPMKGHSHVYWYRQLPEEGLKFMVYLQKENIIDESGMPKERFSAEFPKEGPSILRIQQVVRGDSAAYFCASSPVIGGRFGYTFGSGTRLTVV.

The chain links TRBV14 to TRBJ1-6; D is uncertain. Germline V gives CDR1 SGHDN, CDR2 FVKESK. Trimming removed 0 bases at V and 8 bases at J, with 5 bases between. The CDR3 is 13 amino acids. This chain's CDR3 is CASSQDVHSPLHF. The CDR3 region has the DNA TGTGCCAGCAGCCAAGATGTCCATTCACCCCTCCACTTT.

This clone appeared a single time. The V and J genes are TRBV6-5 and TRBJ2-1; D might be TRBD1 (6 bases). The germline V and J ends were trimmed by 2 bases and 8 bases, with 16 bases remaining between them. The CDR3 totals 15 residues. Germline V gene data show CDR1 as MNHEY and CDR2 as SVGAGI. For the CDR3, the DNA is TGTGCCAGCAGTTACCTCGCGCAGGGGCAGGATGAGCAGTTCTTC. Translated: CASSYLAQGQDEQFF.

The chain employs TRBV29-1 and TRBJ2-3, with 7 bases identical to TRBD2. J lost 4 bases, V lost 6 bases, and 10 bases had no gene match. Looked up from germline, CDR1 is SQVTM and CDR2 is ANQGSEA. The CDR3 is 14 residues long. The CDR3 DNA follows: TGCAGCGTCCCAAAAGGGGAGGGTTCAGATACGCAGTATTTT. Its translation is CSVPKGEGSDTQYF.

The chain is built from TRBV5-4 and TRBJ2-3; 10 nucleotides match TRBD2. With 7 bases clipped from V and 2 bases from J, the junction kept 10 bases outside the gene matches. Germline lookup yields CDR1 SGHNT and CDR2 YYREEE (reference sequence). This CDR3 is built from 16 residues. CDR3 sequence reads: CASAPALAGATDTQYF. CDR3 DNA sequence: TGTGCCAGCGCCCCCGCCCTAGCGGGGGCCACAGATACGCAGTATTTT.

The chain has TRBV6-1 and TRBJ2-6; D is uncertain. V gave up 10 bases and J gave up 0 bases, with 13 bases separating them. This CDR3 is 15 amino acids long. Germline lookup yields CDR1 MNHNS and CDR2 SASEGT. CDR3: CATSPSYSGANVLTF. CDR3 DNA: TGTGCCACCTCCCCCTCGTACTCTGGGGCCAACGTCCTGACTTTC.

The genes are TRBV5-1 and TRBJ1-6; 7 bases are shared with TRBD1. The germline gives CDR1 SGHRS, CDR2 YFSETQ. This CDR3 comprises 15 residues. V gave up 4 bases and J gave up 5 bases; unmatched junction bases: 6. In DNA form, the CDR3 reads TGCGCCAGCAGCGTCCAGACAGGGCATAATTCACCCCTCCACTTT. The encoded protein is CASSVQTGHNSPLHF.

V and J are TRBV15 and TRBJ2-1, with 8 bases fitting TRBD2. J gave up 0 bases and V 1 base, and 5 bases lay outside the gene matches. This CDR3 is 17 amino acids long. Germline loops: CDR1 LNHNV, CDR2 YYDKDF (reference sequence). The DNA for the CDR3 is TGTGCCACCAGCAGAGGAGGTAGCGGGGTCTCCTACAATGAGCAGTTCTTC. Protein product: CATSRGGSGVSYNEQFF.

This clone has a handful of counts. V and J are TRBV6-5 and TRBJ1-2; TRBD1 might be the D (5 bases). Germline-derived CDR1 and CDR2 are MNHEY and SVGAGI. The CDR3 runs to 13 residues. Trimming took 6 bases from V and 7 from J, leaving 15 bases between them. This CDR3 is CASREGRGIGYTF. In DNA form, the CDR3 reads TGTGCCAGCAGAGAGGGACGGGGGATTGGCTACACCTTC.

The chain carries TRBV14 and TRBJ2-1; D is ambiguous. The CDR3 sequence is 14 residues long. The germline gives CDR1 SGHDN, CDR2 FVKESK. The V end was cut by 1 base, the J end by 5 bases, with 9 bases between. CDR3 coding DNA: TGTGCCAGCAGCCAAGGACTGACCAACAATGAGCAGTTCTTC. Translated, it gives CASSQGLTNNEQFF.

This clone appeared a single time. The chain recombines TRBV5-4 with TRBJ2-5; a possible D gene is TRBD1 (6 bases). The CDR3 contains 15 residues. In germline, CDR1 is SGHNT, CDR2 YYREEE (reference sequence). V gave up 5 bases and J gave up 0 bases, with 14 bases separating them. The chain's CDR3 is CASRSGTSYQETQYF. CDR3 nucleotides: TGTGCCAGCAGATCCGGGACATCGTACCAAGAGACCCAGTACTTC.

CDR3 sequence (DNA): TGTGCCACCTCACCTTACAGGGGAGCGGAAGGCTACACCTTC. This gives the protein CATSPYRGAEGYTF. The chain is built from TRBV27 and TRBJ1-2, with 7 bases aligning to TRBD1. CDR1 is MNHEY, CDR2 SMNVEV, per germline (reference sequence). The CDR3 spans 14 residues. After removal of 10 bases from V and 8 bases from J, the junction contained 16 bases not matched to a gene.

V gene TRBV11-1 combines with J gene TRBJ1-6; the match to TRBD1 covers 10 bases. V shed 4 bases and J 9 bases; nucleotides not matched to a gene: 3. The CDR3 extends over 14 amino acids. The germline CDR1 and CDR2 sequences are SGHAT and FQDESV (reference sequence). The CDR3 region has the DNA TGTGCCAGCAGCTGGACAGGGGGAGCTTCACCCCTCCACTTT. It translates to CASSWTGGASPLHF.